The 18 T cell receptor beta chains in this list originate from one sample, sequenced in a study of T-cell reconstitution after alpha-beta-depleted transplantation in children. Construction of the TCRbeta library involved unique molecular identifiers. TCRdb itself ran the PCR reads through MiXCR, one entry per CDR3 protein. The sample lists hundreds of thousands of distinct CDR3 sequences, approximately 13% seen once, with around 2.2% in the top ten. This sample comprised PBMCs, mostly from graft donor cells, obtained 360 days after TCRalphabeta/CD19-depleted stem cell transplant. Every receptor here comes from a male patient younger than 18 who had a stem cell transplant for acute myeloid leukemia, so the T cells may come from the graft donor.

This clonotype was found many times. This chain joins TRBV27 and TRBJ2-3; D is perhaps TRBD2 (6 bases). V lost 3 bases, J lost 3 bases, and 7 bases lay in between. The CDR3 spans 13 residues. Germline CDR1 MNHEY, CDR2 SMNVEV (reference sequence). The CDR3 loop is CASSFRETDTQYF. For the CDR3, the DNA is TGTGCCAGCAGTTTTCGGGAGACAGATACGCAGTATTTT.

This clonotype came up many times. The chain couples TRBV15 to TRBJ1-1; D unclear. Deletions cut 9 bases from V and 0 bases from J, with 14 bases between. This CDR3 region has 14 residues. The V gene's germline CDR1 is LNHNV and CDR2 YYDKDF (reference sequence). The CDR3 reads CATDMGHMNTEAFF. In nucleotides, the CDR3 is TGTGCCACAGATATGGGCCACATGAACACTGAAGCTTTCTTT.

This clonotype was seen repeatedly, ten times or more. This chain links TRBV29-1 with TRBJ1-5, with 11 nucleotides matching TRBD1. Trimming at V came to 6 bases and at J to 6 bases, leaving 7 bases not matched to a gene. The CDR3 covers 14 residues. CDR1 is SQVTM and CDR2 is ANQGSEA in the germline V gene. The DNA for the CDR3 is TGCAGCGTCGGCGGACAGGGGGCAGCTCAGCCCCAGCATTTT. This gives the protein CSVGGQGAAQPQHF.

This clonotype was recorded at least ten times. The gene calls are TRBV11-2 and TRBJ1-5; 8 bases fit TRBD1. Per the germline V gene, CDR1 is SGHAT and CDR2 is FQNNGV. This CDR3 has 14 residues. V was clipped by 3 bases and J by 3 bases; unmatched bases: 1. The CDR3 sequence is CASSLGQVNQPQHF. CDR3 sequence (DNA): TGTGCCAGCAGCTTGGGACAGGTCAATCAGCCCCAGCATTTT.

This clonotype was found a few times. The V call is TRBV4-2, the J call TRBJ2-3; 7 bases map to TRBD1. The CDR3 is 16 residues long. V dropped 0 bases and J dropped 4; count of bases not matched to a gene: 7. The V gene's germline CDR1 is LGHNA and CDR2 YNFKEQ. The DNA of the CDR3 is TGTGCCAGCAGCCAAGATAGAGGGGGCTTAGCAGATACGCAGTATTTT. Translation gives CASSQDRGGLADTQYF.

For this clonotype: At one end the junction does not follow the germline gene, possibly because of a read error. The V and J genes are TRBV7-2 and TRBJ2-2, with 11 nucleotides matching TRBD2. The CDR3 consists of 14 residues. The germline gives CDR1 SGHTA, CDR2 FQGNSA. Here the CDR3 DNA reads TGTGCCAGCAGCATAGCGGGGGGGGTCGGGGAGCTGTTTTTT. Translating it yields CASSIAGGVGELFF.

CDR3 region: CASSFAINAGAYEQYF. CDR3 coding DNA: TGTGCCAGCAGCTTCGCTATAAACGCAGGGGCCTACGAGCAGTACTTC. The rearrangement links TRBV11-1 to TRBJ2-7, with D maybe TRBD1 (6 bases). Germline CDR1 reads SGHAT; CDR2 reads FQDESV (reference sequence). The CDR3 is made up of 16 amino acids. Deletions cut 3 bases from V and 2 bases from J, with 17 bases between.

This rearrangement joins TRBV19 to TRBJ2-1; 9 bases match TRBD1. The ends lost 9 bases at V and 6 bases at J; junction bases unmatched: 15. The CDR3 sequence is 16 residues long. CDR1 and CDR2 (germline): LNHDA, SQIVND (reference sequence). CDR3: CASQPDRGDFRNEQFF. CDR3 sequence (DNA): TGTGCCAGCCAACCGGACAGGGGAGATTTTCGCAATGAGCAGTTCTTC.

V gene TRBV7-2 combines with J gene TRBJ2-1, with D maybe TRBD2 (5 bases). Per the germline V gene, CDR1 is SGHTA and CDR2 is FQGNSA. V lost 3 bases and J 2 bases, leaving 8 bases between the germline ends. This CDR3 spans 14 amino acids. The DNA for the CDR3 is TGTGCCAGCAGCTTTCACGGGACCTACAATGAGCAGTTCTTC. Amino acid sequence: CASSFHGTYNEQFF.

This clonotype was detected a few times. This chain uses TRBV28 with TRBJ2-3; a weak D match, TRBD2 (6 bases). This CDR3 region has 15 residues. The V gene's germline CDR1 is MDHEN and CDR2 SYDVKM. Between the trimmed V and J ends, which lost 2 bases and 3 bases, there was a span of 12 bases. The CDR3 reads CASSLGAGMTDTQYF. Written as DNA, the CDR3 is TGTGCCAGCAGTTTAGGGGCGGGAATGACAGATACGCAGTATTTT.

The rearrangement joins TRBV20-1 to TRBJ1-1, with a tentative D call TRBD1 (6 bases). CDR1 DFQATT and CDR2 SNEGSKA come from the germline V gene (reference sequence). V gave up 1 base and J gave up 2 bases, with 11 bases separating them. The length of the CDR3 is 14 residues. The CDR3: CSARGGAYNTEAFF. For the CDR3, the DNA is TGCAGTGCTAGAGGGGGGGCGTATAACACTGAAGCTTTCTTT.

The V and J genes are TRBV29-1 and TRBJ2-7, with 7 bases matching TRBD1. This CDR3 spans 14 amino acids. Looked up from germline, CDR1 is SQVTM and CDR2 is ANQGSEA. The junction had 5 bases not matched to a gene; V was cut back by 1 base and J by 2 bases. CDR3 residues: CSVEGQGGAYEQYF. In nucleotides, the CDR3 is TGCAGCGTTGAAGGACAGGGTGGGGCCTACGAGCAGTACTTC.

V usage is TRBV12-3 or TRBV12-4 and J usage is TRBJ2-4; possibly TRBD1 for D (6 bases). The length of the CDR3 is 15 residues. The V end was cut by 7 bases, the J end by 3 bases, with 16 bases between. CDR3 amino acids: CASTLQGMGKNIQYF. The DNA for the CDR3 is TGTGCCAGCACCTTACAGGGAATGGGCAAAAACATTCAGTACTTC.

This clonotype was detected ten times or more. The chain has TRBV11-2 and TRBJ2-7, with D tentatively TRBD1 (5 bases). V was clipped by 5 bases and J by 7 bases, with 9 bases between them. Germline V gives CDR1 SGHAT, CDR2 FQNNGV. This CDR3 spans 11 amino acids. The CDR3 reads CASSPGQEQYF. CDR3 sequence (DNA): TGTGCCAGCAGCCCCGGACAAGAGCAGTACTTC. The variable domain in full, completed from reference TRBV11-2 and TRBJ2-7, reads EAGVAQSPRYKIIEKRQSVAFWCNPISGHATLYWYQQILGQGPKLLIQFQNNGVVDDSQLPKDRFSAERLKGVDSTLKIQPAKLEDSAVYLCASSPGQEQYFGPGTRLTVT.

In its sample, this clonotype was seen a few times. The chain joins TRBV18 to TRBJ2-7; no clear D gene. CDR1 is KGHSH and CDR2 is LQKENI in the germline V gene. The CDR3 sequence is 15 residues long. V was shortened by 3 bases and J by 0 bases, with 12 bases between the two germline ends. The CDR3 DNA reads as TGTGCCAGCTCACCTCGAGGCCATAGCTCCTACGAGCAGTACTTC. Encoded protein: CASSPRGHSSYEQYF.

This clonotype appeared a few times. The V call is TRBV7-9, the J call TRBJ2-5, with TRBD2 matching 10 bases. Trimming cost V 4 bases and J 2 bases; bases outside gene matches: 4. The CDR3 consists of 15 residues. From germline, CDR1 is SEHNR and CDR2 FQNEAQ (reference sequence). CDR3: CASSSGTSVQETQYF. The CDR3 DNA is TGTGCCAGCAGCTCCGGGACTAGCGTTCAAGAGACCCAGTACTTC.

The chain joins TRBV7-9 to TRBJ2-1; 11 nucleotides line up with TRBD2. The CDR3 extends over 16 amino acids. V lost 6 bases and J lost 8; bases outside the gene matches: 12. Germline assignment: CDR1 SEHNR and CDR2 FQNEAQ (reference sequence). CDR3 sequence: CASRHKPGLAVDEQFF. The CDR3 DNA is TGTGCCAGCAGACATAAACCGGGACTAGCGGTCGATGAGCAGTTCTTC.

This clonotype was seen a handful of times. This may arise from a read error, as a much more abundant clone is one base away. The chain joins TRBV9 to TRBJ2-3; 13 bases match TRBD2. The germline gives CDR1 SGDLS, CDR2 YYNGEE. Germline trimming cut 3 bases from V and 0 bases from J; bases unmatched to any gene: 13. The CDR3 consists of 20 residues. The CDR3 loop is CASSATQELAGGWSTDTQYF. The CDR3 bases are TGTGCCAGCAGCGCAACGCAGGAACTAGCGGGAGGGTGGAGCACAGATACGCAGTATTTT.